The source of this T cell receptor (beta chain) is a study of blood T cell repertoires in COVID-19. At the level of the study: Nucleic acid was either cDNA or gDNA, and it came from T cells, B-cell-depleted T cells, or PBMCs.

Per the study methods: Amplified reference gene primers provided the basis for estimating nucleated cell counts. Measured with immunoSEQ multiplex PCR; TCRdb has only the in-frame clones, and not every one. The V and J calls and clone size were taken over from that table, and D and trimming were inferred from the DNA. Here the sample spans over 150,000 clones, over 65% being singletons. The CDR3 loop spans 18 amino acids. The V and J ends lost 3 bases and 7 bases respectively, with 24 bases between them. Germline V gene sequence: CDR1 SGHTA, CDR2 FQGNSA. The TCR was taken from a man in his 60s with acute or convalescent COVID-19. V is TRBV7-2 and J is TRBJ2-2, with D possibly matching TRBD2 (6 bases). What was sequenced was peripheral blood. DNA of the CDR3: TGTGCCAGCAGCTTTCTAACCGGGACTCTATCTACAGGCGGGGAGCTGTTTTTT. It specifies CASSFLTGTLSTGGELFF. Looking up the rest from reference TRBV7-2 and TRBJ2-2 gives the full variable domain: GAGVSQSPSNKVTEKGKDVELRCDPISGHTALYWYRQSLGQGLEFLIYFQGNSAPDKSGLPSDRFSAERTGGSVSTLTIQRTQQEDSAVYLCASSFLTGTLSTGGELFFGEGSRLTVL.